Listed here are 4 T cell receptor beta chains from one sample, sequenced in a study of glioma-infiltrating T cells. TCR alpha and beta CDR3 regions were amplified from RNA using iRepertoire nested multiplex PCR. One entry per CDR3 protein, called by TCRdb with MiXCR from the multiplex PCR reads. The table shows a few hundred thousand distinct CDR3 sequences, with about 40% occurring only once. Sequences were obtained from glioma tissue, nonneoplastic brain tissue, or PBMCs (not recorded which). The source of these receptors is a human donor with low-grade glioma or glioblastoma, undergoing nonglioma brain surgery, or in good health (not recorded which).

The chain carries TRBV6-6 and TRBJ2-3; D perhaps matches TRBD2 (6 bases). The CDR3 length is 15 residues. Per the germline V gene, CDR1 is MNHNY and CDR2 is SVGAGI (reference sequence). Trimming shortened V by 3 bases and J by 1 base, and 11 bases separated the two germline ends. In DNA form, the CDR3 reads TGTGCCAGCAGTTATGTTCCTAGCGGCACAGATACGCAGTATTTT. Its protein product is CASSYVPSGTDTQYF.

Worth noting for this clonotype: A much larger clone differs by one base, so this may be a read error. V gene TRBV20-1 combines with J gene TRBJ2-1; D not resolved. Germline V gene lookup returns CDR1 DFQATT and CDR2 SNEGSKA (reference sequence). V lost 4 bases and J lost 10, with 17 bases in between. The CDR3 is 13 amino acids. The CDR3 sequence: CSAKGRLSYEQFF. The CDR3 bases are TGCAGTGCTAAAGGCAGACTTTCCTACGAGCAGTTCTTC.

The chain joins TRBV14 to TRBJ2-7; no clear D gene. V was trimmed by 2 bases and J by 0 bases, leaving 8 bases between them. This CDR3 contains 14 residues. Germline V gives CDR1 SGHDN, CDR2 FVKESK. The CDR3 DNA reads TGTGCCAGCAGCCAATTGGATCCCTCCTACGAGCAGTACTTC. Encoded protein: CASSQLDPSYEQYF.

This clonotype was found a few times. J is TRBJ2-7 and V is TRBV20-1; 7 bases match TRBD1. With 6 bases clipped from V and 0 bases from J, the junction kept 11 bases outside the gene matches. CDR1 and CDR2 (germline): DFQATT, SNEGSKA (reference sequence). The CDR3 has 15 amino acids. CDR3 in DNA: TGCAGTGCCAACTCGCGTAGGGACAGCTCCTACGAGCAGTACTTC. Translating it yields CSANSRRDSSYEQYF.